The 13 T cell receptor beta chains reported below all come from one sample, sequenced in a study of T cells in Graves' hyperthyroidism and ophthalmopathy. Amplification of TCR beta CDR3 regions used RNA as the template. An initial round of RT-PCR targeting the TCR CDR3 relied on the HTBI primer set. MiXCR, applied by TCRdb to the multiplex PCR reads, yields one record per CDR3 protein. In the table there are around 600,000 distinct CDR3 sequences, approximately 14% of which are singletons. Specimen: blood. Receptor source: a woman between 50 and 59 years old with Graves' ophthalmopathy.

Of note for this clonotype: A much larger clonotype is one base distant, so this may be a read error. V is TRBV6-5 and J is TRBJ2-6, with a weak D call TRBD1 (5 bases). The germline CDR1 and CDR2 sequences are MNHEY and SVGAGI. The CDR3 runs to 15 residues. The V and J ends lost 4 bases and 5 bases respectively, with 12 bases between them. The CDR3 nucleotides read TGTGCCAGCAGTTCCAGGGTACTGAGGGCCAACGTCCTGACTTTC. Translation: CASSSRVLRANVLTF.

This clonotype was detected many times. This chain connects TRBV5-1 to TRBJ1-2; TRBD1 is a possible D gene (5 bases). Germline V lookup: CDR1 SGHRS, CDR2 YFSETQ. V was pared by 0 bases and J by 6 bases, with 18 bases between. The length of the CDR3 is 16 residues. The CDR3 DNA follows: TGCGCCAGCAGCTTGGATCTTATTGGGCTAGGGGATGGCTACACCTTC. This codes for CASSLDLIGLGDGYTF.

This clonotype was recorded many times. V and J are TRBV27 and TRBJ2-3; D may be TRBD1 or TRBD2 (6 bases each). Trimming removed 1 base from V and 1 base from J, with 15 bases in between. The germline V gene encodes CDR1 MNHEY and CDR2 SMNVEV (reference sequence). The CDR3 sequence is 17 residues long. The CDR3 here is CASSLWGAGIRTDTQYF. The CDR3 bases are TGTGCCAGCAGTTTATGGGGGGCAGGGATACGCACAGATACGCAGTATTTT.

The chain combines TRBV3-1 with TRBJ2-5; D is undetermined. The CDR3 covers 15 residues. Per the germline V gene, CDR1 is LGHDT and CDR2 is YNNKEL (reference sequence). V gave up 0 bases and J gave up 0 bases, with 8 bases separating them. CDR3 nucleotides: TGTGCCAGCAGCCAAGATCATAGCAACCAAGAGACCCAGTACTTC. It is translated as CASSQDHSNQETQYF.

This clonotype was recorded at least ten times. The CDR3 coding sequence is TGCGCCAGCAGTCAGCAGGCAGGCCAGGGGACTGAAGCTTTCTTT. Protein sequence: CASSQQAGQGTEAFF. The V call is TRBV5-1, the J call TRBJ1-1, with D possibly matching TRBD1 (6 bases). V lost 5 bases and J lost 5, with 19 bases in between. Germline loops: CDR1 SGHRS, CDR2 YFSETQ. This CDR3 region has 15 residues.

The chain links TRBV5-4 to TRBJ2-7, with 7 bases identical to TRBD2. The CDR3 contains 15 residues. Germline V gives CDR1 SGHNT, CDR2 YYREEE (reference sequence). The junction had 9 bases not matched to a gene; V was cut back by 0 bases and J by 6 bases. The CDR3 DNA reads TGTGCCAGCAGCTTGGGTGCGGGAACGGGGGGCGAGCAGTACTTC. It translates to CASSLGAGTGGEQYF.

This clonotype was recorded at least ten times. The rearrangement joins TRBV5-5 to TRBJ2-2; D is undetermined. The V and J ends lost 1 base and 6 bases respectively, with 13 bases between them. Germline V CDR1 and CDR2: SGHKS, YYEKEE (reference sequence). The length of the CDR3 is 15 residues. The CDR3: CASSLLLNNAGELFF. CDR3 bases: TGTGCCAGCAGCTTGCTTCTAAATAACGCCGGGGAGCTGTTTTTT.

This clonotype was counted at least ten times. This rearrangement joins TRBV28 to TRBJ2-7; the D gene is possibly TRBD1 (6 bases). The germline gives CDR1 MDHEN, CDR2 SYDVKM. Trimming left V 7 bases short and J 3 bases short, with 22 bases between. This CDR3 is built from 16 residues. The CDR3 coding sequence is TGTGCCAGCAACACGGGACACCTACCTCCCCACTACGAGCAGTACTTC. This encodes CASNTGHLPPHYEQYF.

V usage is TRBV27 and J usage is TRBJ2-7, with 15 nucleotides matching TRBD2. The CDR3 length is 15 residues. The V gene end was trimmed by 4 bases and the J gene end by 7 bases; junction bases not matched to a gene: 5. In germline, CDR1 is MNHEY, CDR2 SMNVEV (reference sequence). The CDR3 bases are TGTGCCAGCAGTTGGACTAGCGGGAGGGCCGGTGAGCAGTACTTC. Translation gives CASSWTSGRAGEQYF.

V and J are TRBV6-5 and TRBJ2-3; D gene ambiguous. Germline V lookup: CDR1 MNHEY, CDR2 SVGAGI. The CDR3 contains 13 residues. V lost 0 bases and J 8 bases, leaving 9 bases between the germline ends. CDR3 residues: CASSYSLGITQYF. CDR3 DNA sequence: TGTGCCAGCAGTTACTCGTTAGGGATTACGCAGTATTTT.

In this sample, this clonotype turned up many times. J is TRBJ2-1 and V is TRBV28, with 12 bases matching TRBD2. V gave up 4 bases and J gave up 3 bases; unmatched junction bases: 4. This CDR3 is 16 amino acids long. CDR1 is MDHEN, CDR2 SYDVKM, per germline. Here the CDR3 DNA reads TGTGCCAGCAGTTCCCCGACTAGCGGGAGCTACAATGAGCAGTTCTTC. It encodes CASSSPTSGSYNEQFF.

This clonotype was detected many times. The chain carries TRBV7-8 and TRBJ2-7, with D tentatively TRBD1 (5 bases). V lost 0 bases to trimming and J lost 2 bases, with 14 bases between them. Germline V lookup: CDR1 SGHVS, CDR2 FQNEAQ. The CDR3 has 16 amino acids. CDR3 amino acids: CASSLALTADPYEQYF. The DNA for the CDR3 is TGTGCCAGCAGCTTAGCGTTGACAGCAGACCCCTACGAGCAGTACTTC.

The rearrangement joins TRBV7-9 to TRBJ1-4, with D possibly TRBD1 on 6 matching bases. Trimming left V 4 bases short and J 4 bases short, with 10 bases between. Germline-derived CDR1 and CDR2 are SEHNR and FQNEAQ (reference sequence). This CDR3 is 14 amino acids long. The DNA of the CDR3 is TGTGCCAGCAGCTCAAGGACAGTTAATGAAAAACTGTTTTTT. It codes for CASSSRTVNEKLFF.